This T cell receptor (beta chain) derives from a study of CD4 T cells in relation to SARS-CoV-2 and coronaviruses. Study as a whole: PBMCs were cultured with antigen for roughly 11 days before TCR beta sequencing.

Overall study findings and caveats: The cross-reactivity analysis covered only spike protein, not other viral proteins. Crossreactive clones expanded significantly less to SARS-CoV-2 than monoreactive clones.

The assay was immunoSEQ multiplex PCR, and TCRdb's table has in-frame clones only and misses some. There are about 36,000 clones in the sample; about 80% occur only once, and more than 6% lies in the top ten. As concerns this clone: As yet, its antigen is unknown.

Trimming removed 0 bases from V and 4 bases from J, with 10 bases in between. This CDR3 has 14 residues. From germline, CDR1 is KGHSH and CDR2 LQKENI. The chain joins TRBV18 to TRBJ2-7; no reliable D call. The clonotype comes from an adult with COVID-19. Specimen: naive CD4+ T cells from PBMCs, cultured in vitro. Subset of the sample: naive CD4+ T cells isolated by negative enrichment. The CDR3 DNA sequence: TGTGCCAGCTCACCACCGGGTTTCGGGTACGAGCAGTACTTC. Encoded protein: CASSPPGFGYEQYF.